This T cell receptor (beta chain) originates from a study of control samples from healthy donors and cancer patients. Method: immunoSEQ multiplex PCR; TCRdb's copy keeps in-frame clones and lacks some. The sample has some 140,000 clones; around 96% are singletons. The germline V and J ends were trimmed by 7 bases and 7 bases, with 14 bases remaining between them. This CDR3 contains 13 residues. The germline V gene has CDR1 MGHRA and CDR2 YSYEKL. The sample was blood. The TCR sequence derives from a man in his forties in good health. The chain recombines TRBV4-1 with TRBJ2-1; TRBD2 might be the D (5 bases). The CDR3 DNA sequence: TGCGCCAGCAATTCGGGGATCAGGAATGAGCAGTTCTTC. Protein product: CASNSGIRNEQFF.